The clone carrying this T cell receptor (beta chain) has only a few counts. Its antigen is undetermined. This entry belongs to a study of beta chain features in type 1 diabetes. Overall study results and limits: TCRB CDR3 length was moderately but significantly reduced in all four CD4+ subsets of Type 1 diabetes patients.

Trimming pared 8 bases from V and 3 bases from J, leaving 14 bases between. This CDR3 has 14 residues. CDR1 is LNHDA, CDR2 SQIVND, per germline (reference sequence). Expressed TCRB transcripts were sequenced after all isolated RNA was converted to cDNA. This table comes from immunoSEQ multiplex PCR, and its TCRdb copy is limited to in-frame clones, with some not included. The sample consists of about 660,000 clones, about an eighth of them appearing once. The chain recombines TRBV19 with TRBJ2-1, with D perhaps being TRBD1 or TRBD2 (6 bases each). Sequencing input: naive CD4+ T cells from blood. This clonotype originated in a man aged 18 to 35 with type 1 diabetes. The CDR3 nucleotides read TGTGCCAGTCTCGCCGGGGGCGTCTACAATGAGCAGTTCTTC. It yields the protein CASLAGGVYNEQFF.